The entry below gives a single T cell receptor beta chain sequence along with its context. Its antigen has not been determined. The junction and the germline gene differ at one end; a read error may be behind it. This entry belongs to a study of MAIT cells during Salmonella Paratyphi A infection (dated by TCRdb to 2017 to 2019). For context, the study as a whole: Adult volunteers aged 18 to 60 ingested a single dose of 1-5x10^3 CFU of S. Paratyphi A strain NVGH308. Starting at diagnosis, diagnosed volunteers were given ciprofloxacin 500 mg twice a day for 14 days. The investigation overall reported the following: From baseline to mid-infection, the space taken up by over-represented MAIT clonotypes dropped significantly (roughly 0.18 to 0.096), whereas no significant difference was seen post-infection. Compared with healthy controls, diagnosed volunteers had more expansion or contraction among the top five MAIT clonotypes (around 0.5 versus 0.13), a finding that suggests the repertoire is reshaped by infection. Although the availability of volunteer samples limited sample sizes, the sizes were judged adequate for detecting differences between groups. MAIT cell TRBV usage was oligoclonal with a preference for TRBV20 and TRBV6, and infection did not appear to change this usage.

Receptor amplification or capture employed 5' RACE. TCRbeta was amplified by two rounds of PCR with Phusion High-Fidelity polymerase, and sample-specific barcodes were added in the primers. To build the TCRbeta libraries, template-switch cDNA synthesis was carried out using SMARTScribe reverse transcriptase along with a TRBC-specific primer. The barcoded samples were pooled and then prepared using the NEBNext Ultra DNA Library Prep Kit for Illumina. The libraries were sequenced on an Illumina MiSeq using the MiSeq reagent kit v2, 300 cycles. In the authors' own workflow: Reads were demultiplexed by barcode with Jemultiplexer and were aligned with MiTCR using default parameters. VDJtools filtered out non-functional sequences; clonotypes were defined by amino acid sequence, with frequencies based on assigned sequence reads. Clonal space homeostasis binned clonotypes by frequency as over-represented (0.05-1), large, medium and small. Clones were called with MiXCR by TCRdb after fastp trimmed the public reads at Q25, and only in-frame beta chains were retained. Duplicate CDR3 protein sequences are folded into a single record with the most common DNA and genes. The V and J calls, along with clone size, are taken from TCRdb and not from the paper's own processing. The sample table holds over a thousand distinct CDR3 sequences, of which 53% were seen once. The top ten constitute roughly a third of the sample.

According to the study, the label for this sample's time point signals: mid-infection, around enteric fever diagnosis. MAIT cells were defined as Valpha7.2+ CD161+ T cells and identified and sorted by flow cytometry. Circulating MAIT cell TCRbeta repertoires were profiled longitudinally in several volunteers who developed enteric fever after controlled oral challenge with live Salmonella Paratyphi A. MAIT cell samples were contributed by each diagnosed volunteer at pre-infection, mid-infection and post-infection timepoints. Enteric fever was diagnosed as Paratyphi A bacteremia and/or persistent fever above 38 °C lasting more than 12 hours. Challenged volunteers were diagnosed with infection sometime between day 4 and day 7 after challenge. Between about 4,500 and 11,000 MAIT cells per sample were sorted directly into RNAqueous-Micro lysis buffer for RNA extraction. Lymphoprep gradient centrifugation was used to isolate peripheral blood mononuclear cells from both the blood samples and the leukocyte cones. A BD FACSAria Fusion or BD FACSAria III sorter was used for cell sorting.

The germline V gene encodes CDR1 MNHNS and CDR2 SASEGT. From the cysteine up to the phenylalanine, the CDR3 has a length of 13 residues. Only the CDR3 region is kept as DNA, spanning 39 bases read in frame from base 1. The receptor was isolated from a person between 18 and 75 years old who was deliberately infected with Salmonella Paratyphi A in a paratyphoid fever challenge study. The chain uses TRBV6-1 and TRBJ1-6; the D gene is possibly TRBD1, with 5 bases matching. The sequenced sample was MAIT cells from blood, obtained at the middle sampling point of the challenge study. The DNA sequence is given as TGTGCCAGAAGTGAAGAGGGGAATTCACCCCTCCACTTT. Translated, this is CARSEEGNSPLHF.